The following is a TCR beta chain sequence with its context. This sample is part of a study of blood T cell repertoires in COVID-19. Sequenced by immunoSEQ multiplex PCR; TCRdb stores in-frame clones only, minus some. Altogether 220,000 or so clones are present, approximately 80% being singletons, with the ten largest covering approximately 1.3%. This CDR3 contains 15 residues. Germline values: CDR1 SGHAT, CDR2 FQNNGV. Between the trimmed V and J ends, which lost 0 bases and 7 bases, there was a span of 12 bases. The sequence was collected from a woman between 40 and 55 years old with acute COVID-19. The chain links TRBV11-2 to TRBJ1-4; D is perhaps TRBD1 (5 bases). Sample: PBMCs or T cells enriched from blood (not recorded which). The CDR3 region has the DNA TGTGCCAGCAGCTTAGATCGGGGGTGGGCTGAAAAACTGTTTTTT. It is translated as CASSLDRGWAEKLFF.